This T cell receptor (beta chain) was captured by sequencing in a study of response to subunit inactivated influenza vaccine. As for this clonotype: Its antigen remains unidentified.

Using its own MiXCR run on the RT-PCR reads, TCRdb lists one record per CDR3 protein. The sample has hundreds of thousands of distinct CDR3 sequences; 25% are singletons. Study-level findings and limits: Researchers suggested that each seasonal influenza vaccination recruits few new T cells.

V was cut by 4 bases and J by 2 bases, with 19 bases left in between. Germline CDR1 is SGHRS and CDR2 is YFSETQ. There are 17 residues in the CDR3. The chain couples TRBV5-1 to TRBJ2-1; D unresolved. Sequenced material: CD4+ T cells sorted from PBMCs, taken roughly 5 days after vaccination. This TCR was recovered from a man aged 45-65 years who received an inactivated influenza vaccine. DNA for the CDR3: TGCGCCAGCAGCCTCCTGGGATTAGGCGGCACCTACAATGAGCAGTTCTTC. Encoded protein: CASSLLGLGGTYNEQFF.